One sample yielded the 10 T cell receptor beta chains listed below, sequenced in a study of cytomegalovirus exposure and HLA in healthy donors. With 60 Vbeta and 13 Jbeta primers, the PCR was carried out. This table comes from immunoSEQ multiplex PCR, and its TCRdb copy is limited to in-frame clones, with some not included. The sample holds about 100,000 clones, roughly four fifths seen once. Sequencing was carried out using PBMCs. The receptors stem from a male donor in good health and CMV-seropositive.

The J gene is TRBJ2-3, the V gene TRBV5-1; 8 positions match TRBD2. Germline trimming cut 4 bases from V and 2 bases from J; bases unmatched to any gene: 3. This CDR3 region has 14 residues. CDR1 and CDR2 (germline): SGHRS, YFSETQ. CDR3 DNA sequence: TGCGCCAGCAGCCGAGGACTAGCCACAGATACGCAGTATTTT. Translated: CASSRGLATDTQYF. Combining the CDR3 with reference TRBV5-1 and TRBJ2-3 gives the whole variable domain KAGVTQTPRYLIKTRGQQVTLSCSPISGHRSVSWYQQTPGQGLQFLFEYFSETQRNKGNFPGRFSGRQFSNSRSEMNVSTLELGDSALYLCASSRGLATDTQYFGPGTRLTVL.

This clone occurred a few times. The DNA for the CDR3 is TGTGCCAGCAGCCAAGCCACAGGAGGCGGGGAAAATACGCAGTATTTT. This encodes CASSQATGGGENTQYF. The rearrangement uses TRBV4-2 and TRBJ2-3; D perhaps matches TRBD2 (6 bases). This CDR3 region has 16 residues. The V end was cut by 1 base, the J end by 7 bases, with 18 bases between. The germline V gene has CDR1 LGHNA and CDR2 YNFKEQ.

The CDR3 DNA sequence: TGTGCCAGCAGCTTAGGAGGGACGGAGGGCGAGACCCAGTACTTC. Translation gives CASSLGGTEGETQYF. The V and J genes are TRBV7-2 and TRBJ2-5, with D possibly TRBD2 on 6 matching bases. V was shortened by 1 base and J by 5 bases, with 14 bases between the two germline ends. Germline V gives CDR1 SGHTA, CDR2 FQGNSA. This CDR3 contains 15 residues.

This clone came up a few times. The chain combines TRBV28 with TRBJ1-1, with 7 bases fitting TRBD1. Trimming cost V 5 bases and J 2 bases; bases outside gene matches: 5. Per germline, CDR1 MDHEN and CDR2 SYDVKM. The CDR3 is 14 residues long. The CDR3 coding sequence is TGTGCCAGCAGTCCATCAGGGGGTAACACTGAAGCTTTCTTT. Its translation: CASSPSGGNTEAFF.

This clone came up once. The gene calls are TRBV28 and TRBJ1-4; D might be TRBD1 (5 bases). CDR1 and CDR2 from the germline V gene are MDHEN and SYDVKM. CDR3 length: 12 amino acids. V shed 6 bases and J shed 8 bases, with 10 bases lying between them. CDR3 DNA: TGTGCCAGCAGACGATCAGGGGAAAAACTGTTTTTT. Translation gives CASRRSGEKLFF.

The V call is TRBV9, the J call TRBJ2-2; D is uncertain. Germline V gives CDR1 SGDLS, CDR2 YYNGEE. Trimming pared 0 bases from V and 5 bases from J, leaving 5 bases between. The CDR3 has 13 residues. As DNA, the CDR3 is TGTGCCAGCAGCGTAGGAACTACCGGGGAGCTGTTTTTT. It translates to CASSVGTTGELFF.

V usage is TRBV7-8 and J usage is TRBJ1-3; D remains unclear. This CDR3 is 13 amino acids long. Per germline, CDR1 SGHVS and CDR2 FQNEAQ. Trimming pared 5 bases from V and 0 bases from J, leaving 5 bases between. The CDR3 sequence: CASSGSSGNTIYF. DNA for the CDR3: TGTGCCAGCAGCGGGAGCTCTGGAAACACCATATATTTT.

The chain uses TRBV5-4 and TRBJ2-5, with D possibly being TRBD2 (7 bases). The CDR3 loop spans 15 amino acids. Germline CDR1 SGHNT, CDR2 YYREEE (reference sequence). V was clipped by 3 bases and J by 3 bases, with 15 bases between them. CDR3 sequence: CASSWRGGAEETQYF. The DNA of the CDR3 is TGTGCCAGCAGCTGGCGTGGGGGGGCAGAAGAGACCCAGTACTTC.

The chain couples TRBV19 to TRBJ2-7, with D tentatively TRBD1 (8 bases). V lost 4 bases, J lost 5 bases, and 18 bases lay in between. The V gene's germline CDR1 is LNHDA and CDR2 SQIVND (reference sequence). The CDR3 extends over 15 amino acids. The CDR3: CASSKDREGVDEQYF. The CDR3, as DNA: TGTGCCAGTAGTAAGGACAGGGAGGGAGTCGACGAGCAGTACTTC.

This clone was picked up a small number of times. This chain links TRBV5-1 with TRBJ1-1; no clear D gene. Germline values: CDR1 SGHRS, CDR2 YFSETQ. This CDR3 is built from 15 residues. Trimming shortened V by 3 bases and J by 4 bases, and 16 bases separated the two germline ends. The DNA for the CDR3 is TGCGCCAGCAGCTGGGGAGAAGCCGGAGGCACTGAAGCTTTCTTT. The encoded protein is CASSWGEAGGTEAFF.